Presented here are 16 T cell receptor beta chains from one specimen sequenced in a study of metastatic and nonmetastatic thyroid tumors. All patients were untreated before thyroid surgery. TCRdb ran MiXCR on the PCR reads. This sample has fewer than 40,000 clones, with 25% to 35% found just once. The sequenced sample consisted of blood. Receptors were obtained from a female donor with papillary thyroid cancer or a benign thyroid nodule (not recorded which). Some clones in this sample may be carry-over from other donors' samples.

This clone is a singleton in its sample. The CDR3 DNA reads TGTGCCTGGAGGGCTAGCGTGGGTATTCGTTACGAGCAGTACTTC. This translates into CAWRASVGIRYEQYF. The V gene is TRBV30, the J gene TRBJ2-7; D is possibly TRBD2 (6 bases). Germline CDR1 and CDR2: GTSNPN and SVGIG (reference sequence). The V and J ends lost 3 bases and 4 bases respectively, with 19 bases between them. This CDR3 has 15 amino acids.

The table lists this clone with a count of one. The CDR3 DNA is TGCAGTGCTAGTATCCTAGAGAACCTTAATGAGCAGTTCTTC. Amino acid sequence: CSASILENLNEQFF. J is TRBJ2-5 and V is TRBV20-1, with D unclear. The last part of the DNA fits TRBJ2-1 better; the J call may be wrong. In germline, CDR1 is DFQATT, CDR2 SNEGSKA (reference sequence). This CDR3 has 14 residues.

V usage is TRBV7-2 and J usage is TRBJ2-7, with D tentatively TRBD2 (6 bases). The CDR3 runs to 15 residues. The germline V and J ends were trimmed by 1 base and 4 bases, with 14 bases remaining between them. CDR1 SGHTA and CDR2 FQGNSA come from the germline V gene. CDR3 in amino acids: CASSLGLARGYEQYF. CDR3 in DNA: TGTGCCAGCAGCTTAGGCCTAGCGAGAGGGTACGAGCAGTACTTC.

This clone has only one observation. At one boundary the junction diverges from the germline segment, which might be a read error. The gene calls are TRBV11-1 and TRBJ2-3, with D perhaps given as TRBD1 or TRBD2 (5 bases each). The CDR3 is made up of 15 amino acids. In germline, CDR1 is SGHAT, CDR2 FQDESV (reference sequence). In DNA, the CDR3 is TGTGCCAGCAGCGCGCCTACAGGACTCACAGATTCGCAGTATTTT. It is translated as CASSAPTGLTDSQYF.

The chain uses TRBV6-1 and TRBJ2-3, with a possible D match to TRBD1 (6 bases). CDR3 length: 12 amino acids. Germline CDR1 and CDR2: MNHNS and SASEGT. Trimming removed 10 bases at V and 2 bases at J, with 10 bases between. This CDR3 is CATGTSTDTQYF. CDR3 coding DNA: TGTGCCACCGGGACATCCACAGATACGCAGTATTTT.

This clone was recorded at least ten times. This chain uses TRBV6-4 with TRBJ2-1; D unresolved. CDR3 length equals 16 residues. Germline V gene data show CDR1 as MRHNA and CDR2 as SNTAGT. V lost 1 base and J lost 8, with 18 bases in between. The CDR3 spells CASSDFRISMRYEQFF. For the CDR3, the DNA is TGTGCCAGCAGTGACTTTCGGATTAGCATGCGCTATGAGCAGTTCTTC.

As for this clone: This may come from a read error, since a much larger clone is one base off. This chain joins TRBV20-1 and TRBJ1-5, with D unclear. Germline-derived CDR1 and CDR2 are DFQATT and SNEGSKA (reference sequence). This CDR3 comprises 14 residues. V was trimmed by 0 bases and J by 3 bases, leaving 9 bases between them. The CDR3 loop is CSARDRRVNQPQHF. The CDR3 coding sequence is TGCAGTGCTAGAGATCGGCGGGTCAATCAGCCCCAGCATTTT.

At least ten counts were recorded for this clone. The J gene is TRBJ2-7, the V gene TRBV10-3, with a possible D match to TRBD1 (5 bases). The germline gives CDR1 ENHRY, CDR2 SYGVKD. V gave up 0 bases and J gave up 3 bases, with 6 bases separating them. This CDR3 contains 13 residues. The chain's CDR3 is CAISESGDYEQYF. CDR3 nucleotide sequence: TGTGCCATCAGTGAGTCAGGGGACTACGAGCAGTACTTC.

This clone was seen at least ten times. This chain connects TRBV6-1 to TRBJ2-1, with 11 bases matching TRBD2. The V segment lost 6 bases and the J segment 3 bases; nucleotides outside the gene matches: 4. The germline V gene has CDR1 MNHNS and CDR2 SASEGT. The length of the CDR3 is 15 residues. In DNA form, the CDR3 reads TGTGCCAGCAGCTTAGCGGGAGGGGACTACAATGAGCAGTTCTTC. Translating gives CASSLAGGDYNEQFF.

Remarks on this clone: An end of the junction does not agree with germline; a read error may underlie this. The rearrangement uses TRBV28 and TRBJ2-7, with 7 positions matching TRBD1. This CDR3 region has 14 residues. CDR1 and CDR2 (germline): MDHEN, SYDVKM. The CDR3 is CACSIEGQNDEQYF. The CDR3 coding sequence is TGTGCCTGCAGTATCGAGGGACAGAACGACGAGCAGTACTTC.

This clone is large within its sample. The gene calls are TRBV9 and TRBJ2-1, with TRBD2 matching 10 bases. J gave up 15 bases and V 4 bases, and 19 bases lay outside the gene matches. Germline V gives CDR1 SGDLS, CDR2 YYNGEE. The CDR3 contains 16 residues. The CDR3 nucleotides are TGTGCCAGCAGCTCGACCCTGGGGGGAAGCGGGAGGGGTCTGTTCTTC. This gives the protein CASSSTLGGSGRGLFF.

This clone was seen repeatedly, ten times or more. The chain has TRBV5-1 and TRBJ2-5; 10 nucleotides line up with TRBD2. In germline, CDR1 is SGHRS, CDR2 YFSETQ. The CDR3 is 15 residues long. V shed 1 base and J 5 bases; nucleotides not matched to a gene: 5. The CDR3 reads CASSLSGRVQETQYF. The CDR3 DNA reads as TGCGCCAGCAGCTTGAGCGGGAGGGTCCAGGAGACCCAGTACTTC.

The sample holds many counts of this clone. The chain has TRBV20-1 and TRBJ2-5, with 12 bases aligning to TRBD2. Germline V CDR1 and CDR2: DFQATT, SNEGSKA (reference sequence). J was trimmed by 3 bases and V by 5 bases; bases with no gene match: 4. This CDR3 comprises 14 residues. This CDR3 is CSAPRLAGEETQYF. CDR3 in DNA: TGCAGTGCTCCTAGACTAGCGGGAGAAGAGACCCAGTACTTC.

This clone occurred many times. V usage is TRBV10-1 and J usage is TRBJ2-2, with unresolved D. Germline CDR1 is WNHNN and CDR2 is SYGVQD (reference sequence). V shed 6 bases and J shed 6 bases, with 11 bases lying between them. The CDR3 sequence is 13 residues long. The CDR3 region has the DNA TGCGCCAGCAGAGCCGACACGTCCGGGGAGCTGTTTTTT. Protein: CASRADTSGELFF.

This clone turned up a few times. This chain links TRBV30 with TRBJ2-2; no definite D call. The V and J ends lost 5 bases and 9 bases respectively, with 7 bases between them. This CDR3 spans 10 amino acids. CDR1 GTSNPN and CDR2 SVGIG come from the germline V gene (reference sequence). CDR3 bases: TGTGCCTGGTGGACCTGGGAGCTGTTTTTT. This sequence encodes CAWWTWELFF.

This clone was recorded at least ten times. The V gene is TRBV2, the J gene TRBJ1-5; D perhaps matches TRBD1 (5 bases). The CDR3 spans 16 residues. The germline V gene has CDR1 SNHLY and CDR2 FYNNEI. V was cut by 4 bases and J by 0 bases, with 13 bases left in between. Here the CDR3 reads CASSVGTVNSNQPQHF. The CDR3 bases are TGTGCCAGCAGTGTAGGGACGGTGAATAGCAATCAGCCCCAGCATTTT.